Below, one TCR beta chain is given with its context. Antigen unknown. CDR3 size: 13 residues. V lost 4 bases, J lost 2 bases, and 7 bases lay in between. The V gene's germline CDR1 is SEHNR and CDR2 FQNEAQ (reference sequence). This sample was taken from a study of vaccination effects on CD4 cells after COVID-19. Across the whole study: It was two doses of either the BNT162b2 or mRNA-1273 vaccine that participants received.

Broader study findings: Long after vaccination, the clones induced by infection and by vaccine shrank markedly in size.

Expansion with viral peptide pools was applied to antigen-specific CD4+ T cells by the ViraFEST assay prior to sequencing. A 10-day culture period preceded the isolation of CD4+ T cells. A PCR test confirmed that the person had SARS-CoV-2 infection between March and December 2020. Method: immunoSEQ multiplex PCR; TCRdb's copy keeps in-frame clones and lacks some. The repertoire holds some 40,000 clones, with over 60% as singletons. Source: CD4+ T cells from PBMCs cultured with HCoV-NL63 spike peptides, taken before COVID-19 vaccination. The receptor was isolated from a human donor who had a prior SARS-CoV-2 infection. The V call is TRBV7-9, the J call TRBJ2-3; unclear D gene. The CDR3 DNA reads TGTGCCAGCAGCTCCCAGGCCACAGATACGCAGTATTTT. As protein: CASSSQATDTQYF.